This is a list of T cell receptor beta chains from one sample in a study of beta chain features in type 1 diabetes. This table comes from immunoSEQ multiplex PCR, and its TCRdb copy is limited to in-frame clones, with some not included. This table has about 240,000 clones, around a quarter appearing once. Sequenced: central memory CD4+ T cells from blood. All receptors derive from a man aged 30 to 39 in good health. The CDR3 runs from the conserved cysteine through the conserved F or W. Fields, in order: D gene, J gene, V gene, clone size, CDR3 protein, CDR3 DNA. A D gene is named only where the DNA matches it firmly. Clone size, where shown, is once, few, many, or a class for clones that have expanded.

d_call: TRBD1
j_call: TRBJ1-1
v_call: TRBV18
clone_size: few
cdr3_aa: CASSRTGGVEAFF
cdr3_nt: TGTGCCAGCTCACGGACAGGGGGAGTTGAAGCTTTCTTT

d_call: TRBD1
j_call: TRBJ2-7
v_call: TRBV10-3
clone_size: -
cdr3_aa: CAISEASTGPYEQYF
cdr3_nt: TGTGCCATCAGTGAGGCTTCGACAGGGCCCTACGAGCAGTACTTC

d_call: -
j_call: TRBJ2-2
v_call: TRBV7-8
clone_size: few
cdr3_aa: CASSLAETGELFF
cdr3_nt: TGTGCCAGCAGCTTAGCAGAAACCGGGGAGCTGTTTTTT

d_call: -
j_call: TRBJ2-5
v_call: TRBV5-1
clone_size: once
cdr3_aa: CASSLIGDRQETQYF
cdr3_nt: TGCGCCAGCAGCTTGATCGGGGACCGACAAGAGACCCAGTACTTC

d_call: -
j_call: TRBJ2-3
v_call: TRBV10-3
clone_size: -
cdr3_aa: CAISESRGTTDTQYF
cdr3_nt: TGTGCCATCAGTGAGTCTAGGGGGACCACAGATACGCAGTATTTT

d_call: -
j_call: TRBJ2-5
v_call: TRBV30
clone_size: few
cdr3_aa: CAWRSHTQYF
cdr3_nt: TGTGCCTGGAGAAGCCACACCCAGTACTTC

d_call: -
j_call: TRBJ2-3
v_call: TRBV15
clone_size: -
cdr3_aa: CATSREGLMFSSTDTQYF
cdr3_nt: TGTGCCACCAGCAGAGAGGGACTGATGTTTTCTAGCACAGATACGCAGTATTTT

d_call: -
j_call: TRBJ1-6
v_call: TRBV9
clone_size: -
cdr3_aa: CASSVDGGWSPLHF
cdr3_nt: TGTGCCAGCAGCGTAGACGGGGGCTGGTCACCCCTCCACTTT

d_call: -
j_call: TRBJ2-2
v_call: TRBV21-1
clone_size: -
cdr3_aa: CASSKHEGRTSRYGELFF
cdr3_nt: TGTGCCAGCAGCAAACACGAAGGGAGGACCTCACGTTACGGGGAGCTGTTTTTT

d_call: TRBD2
j_call: TRBJ2-1
v_call: TRBV28
clone_size: -
cdr3_aa: CASSFTAGIYNEQFF
cdr3_nt: TGTGCCAGCAGTTTCACAGCGGGAATATACAATGAGCAGTTCTTC

d_call: TRBD1
j_call: TRBJ2-7
v_call: TRBV30
clone_size: -
cdr3_aa: CACHKPGQGYEQYF
cdr3_nt: TGTGCCTGCCACAAACCGGGACAGGGTTACGAGCAGTACTTC

d_call: -
j_call: TRBJ2-5
v_call: TRBV15
clone_size: few
cdr3_aa: CATSRDVTETQYF
cdr3_nt: TGTGCCACCAGCAGAGACGTTACAGAGACCCAGTACTTC

d_call: -
j_call: TRBJ2-4
v_call: TRBV5-4
clone_size: -
cdr3_aa: CASSLWGLAKNIQYF
cdr3_nt: TGTGCCAGCAGCTTGTGGGGACTAGCCAAAAACATTCAGTACTTC

d_call: -
j_call: TRBJ2-5
v_call: TRBV5-1
clone_size: -
cdr3_aa: CASSFGAAQETQYF
cdr3_nt: TGCGCCAGCAGCTTTGGAGCGGCCCAAGAGACCCAGTACTTC

d_call: -
j_call: TRBJ2-1
v_call: TRBV21-1
clone_size: few
cdr3_aa: CASSKGAGGSYNEQFF
cdr3_nt: TGTGCCAGCAGCAAAGGAGCGGGGGGCTCCTACAATGAGCAGTTCTTC

d_call: TRBD1
j_call: TRBJ2-5
v_call: TRBV23-1
clone_size: -
cdr3_aa: CASSQSSGGKTQYF
cdr3_nt: TGCGCCAGCAGTCAATCGTCAGGGGGAAAGACCCAGTACTTC

d_call: TRBD2
j_call: TRBJ2-1
v_call: TRBV30
clone_size: many
cdr3_aa: CAWSTAGGFEQFF
cdr3_nt: TGTGCCTGGAGTACAGCGGGGGGGTTTGAGCAGTTCTTC

d_call: -
j_call: TRBJ2-5
v_call: TRBV29-1
clone_size: few
cdr3_aa: CSVELRQKETQYF
cdr3_nt: TGCAGCGTTGAACTCCGGCAGAAAGAGACCCAGTACTTC

d_call: TRBD2
j_call: TRBJ2-7
v_call: TRBV30
clone_size: -
cdr3_aa: CAWMREWGEQYF
cdr3_nt: TGTGCCTGGATGCGGGAGTGGGGCGAGCAGTACTTC

d_call: -
j_call: TRBJ2-1
v_call: TRBV21-1
clone_size: few
cdr3_aa: CASSKAGWGESYNEQFF
cdr3_nt: TGTGCCAGCAGCAAAGCTGGGTGGGGGGAATCCTACAATGAGCAGTTCTTC

d_call: -
j_call: TRBJ2-1
v_call: TRBV19
clone_size: few
cdr3_aa: CASCGDSSYNEQFF
cdr3_nt: TGTGCCAGTTGCGGGGACAGCTCCTACAATGAGCAGTTCTTC

d_call: -
j_call: TRBJ1-1
v_call: TRBV7-2
clone_size: -
cdr3_aa: CASSSTDEAFF
cdr3_nt: TGTGCCAGCAGCTCCACAGATGAAGCTTTCTTT

d_call: TRBD1
j_call: TRBJ1-4
v_call: TRBV19
clone_size: many
cdr3_aa: CASSSRQGKLFF
cdr3_nt: TGTGCCAGTAGTAGCCGACAGGGAAAACTGTTTTTT

d_call: TRBD2
j_call: TRBJ2-5
v_call: TRBV2
clone_size: few
cdr3_aa: CASKSRREDGETQYF
cdr3_nt: TGTGCCAGCAAGTCCCGGCGGGAGGACGGGGAGACCCAGTACTTC

d_call: -
j_call: TRBJ2-7
v_call: TRBV28
clone_size: -
cdr3_aa: CASSSIVWEQYF
cdr3_nt: TGTGCCAGCAGTTCGATTGTTTGGGAGCAGTACTTC

d_call: TRBD1
j_call: TRBJ2-3
v_call: TRBV25-1
clone_size: -
cdr3_aa: CASSGTGFTDTQYF
cdr3_nt: TGTGCCAGCAGTGGGACAGGGTTTACAGATACGCAGTATTTT

d_call: TRBD1
j_call: TRBJ1-1
v_call: TRBV5-4
clone_size: few
cdr3_aa: CASSLGDRQLNTEAFF
cdr3_nt: TGTGCCAGCAGCTTGGGGGACAGGCAACTGAACACTGAAGCTTTCTTT

d_call: TRBD1
j_call: TRBJ2-3
v_call: TRBV7-2
clone_size: few
cdr3_aa: CASSLTGGSDTQYF
cdr3_nt: TGTGCCAGCAGCTTGACAGGGGGCTCAGATACGCAGTATTTT

d_call: TRBD1
j_call: TRBJ2-7
v_call: TRBV4-1
clone_size: -
cdr3_aa: CASSQHGTAKSYEQYF
cdr3_nt: TGCGCCAGCAGCCAACATGGGACAGCGAAATCCTACGAGCAGTACTTC

d_call: TRBD1
j_call: TRBJ2-2
v_call: TRBV2
clone_size: many
cdr3_aa: CASSMTGGPGELFF
cdr3_nt: TGTGCCAGCAGCATGACAGGGGGCCCCGGGGAGCTGTTTTTT

d_call: TRBD1
j_call: TRBJ2-7
v_call: TRBV7-2
clone_size: -
cdr3_aa: CASSYRQGPYEQYF
cdr3_nt: TGTGCCAGCAGCTACAGACAGGGACCCTACGAGCAGTACTTC

d_call: -
j_call: TRBJ1-1
v_call: TRBV15
clone_size: few
cdr3_aa: CATSRDGQGFTEAFF
cdr3_nt: TGTGCCACCAGCAGAGATGGGCAGGGCTTCACTGAAGCTTTCTTT

d_call: -
j_call: TRBJ1-6
v_call: TRBV23-1
clone_size: -
cdr3_aa: CASTPLYRDCGSYNSPLHF
cdr3_nt: TGCGCCAGCACCCCCCTTTACAGGGATTGCGGCTCCTATAATTCACCCCTCCACTTT

d_call: -
j_call: TRBJ2-2
v_call: TRBV9
clone_size: few
cdr3_aa: CASSVYGSGTGELFF
cdr3_nt: TGTGCCAGCAGCGTATACGGGAGCGGGACCGGGGAGCTGTTTTTT

d_call: TRBD1
j_call: TRBJ2-1
v_call: TRBV5-1
clone_size: -
cdr3_aa: CASSLGQGVSYNEQFF
cdr3_nt: TGCGCCAGCAGCTTGGGACAGGGCGTCTCCTACAATGAGCAGTTCTTC

d_call: -
j_call: TRBJ2-2
v_call: TRBV5-1
clone_size: few
cdr3_aa: CASSLVRSGTGELFF
cdr3_nt: TGCGCCAGCAGCTTGGTTCGGAGCGGCACCGGGGAGCTGTTTTTT

d_call: TRBD1
j_call: TRBJ1-5
v_call: TRBV7-2
clone_size: -
cdr3_aa: CASSTGGLGPQHF
cdr3_nt: TGTGCCAGCAGCACAGGGGGTTTGGGGCCCCAGCATTTT

d_call: TRBD1
j_call: TRBJ1-5
v_call: TRBV5-1
clone_size: -
cdr3_aa: CASSPGQGGQPQHF
cdr3_nt: TGCGCCAGCAGCCCGGGACAGGGGGGACAGCCCCAGCATTTT

d_call: TRBD1
j_call: TRBJ1-5
v_call: TRBV5-6
clone_size: -
cdr3_aa: CASSLGTGEKRQPQHF
cdr3_nt: TGTGCCAGCAGCTTGGGGACAGGGGAAAAAAGGCAGCCCCAGCATTTT

d_call: TRBD2
j_call: TRBJ2-3
v_call: TRBV15
clone_size: -
cdr3_aa: CATSSPPGLAGGRADTQYF
cdr3_nt: TGTGCCACCAGCAGTCCACCGGGACTAGCGGGAGGTAGGGCAGATACGCAGTATTTT

d_call: -
j_call: TRBJ2-7
v_call: TRBV28
clone_size: -
cdr3_aa: CASRPMRDSSYEQYF
cdr3_nt: TGTGCCAGCAGGCCCATGCGGGACTCTTCCTACGAGCAGTACTTC

d_call: -
j_call: TRBJ2-5
v_call: TRBV11-2
clone_size: few
cdr3_aa: CASSLVIGERDTQYF
cdr3_nt: TGTGCCAGCAGCTTAGTCATCGGAGAAAGAGATACCCAGTACTTC

d_call: -
j_call: TRBJ2-7
v_call: TRBV28
clone_size: few
cdr3_aa: CASRLGGNSYEQYF
cdr3_nt: TGTGCCAGCAGGTTAGGGGGTAACTCCTACGAGCAGTACTTC

d_call: -
j_call: TRBJ2-3
v_call: TRBV7-9
clone_size: -
cdr3_aa: CASSLASGGMDTQYF
cdr3_nt: TGTGCCAGCAGCTTAGCCTCGGGGGGCATGGATACGCAGTATTTT

d_call: TRBD2
j_call: TRBJ2-1
v_call: TRBV5-1
clone_size: few
cdr3_aa: CASSWTSGGSEQFF
cdr3_nt: TGCGCCAGCAGCTGGACTAGCGGGGGGAGTGAGCAGTTCTTC

d_call: TRBD1
j_call: TRBJ2-3
v_call: TRBV7-9
clone_size: few
cdr3_aa: CASSTLQGTSTDTQYF
cdr3_nt: TGTGCCAGCAGCACTTTACAGGGGACAAGCACAGATACGCAGTATTTT

d_call: TRBD2
j_call: TRBJ2-5
v_call: TRBV9
clone_size: -
cdr3_aa: CASSVGDAGVETQYF
cdr3_nt: TGTGCCAGCAGCGTAGGGGACGCGGGAGTGGAGACCCAGTACTTC

d_call: -
j_call: TRBJ1-1
v_call: TRBV10-2
clone_size: few
cdr3_aa: CASSAQENTEAFF
cdr3_nt: TGCGCCAGCAGTGCACAGGAAAACACTGAAGCTTTCTTT

d_call: -
j_call: TRBJ1-5
v_call: TRBV10-3
clone_size: -
cdr3_aa: CAIGEGLGQPQHF
cdr3_nt: TGTGCCATCGGAGAAGGGTTGGGTCAGCCCCAGCATTTT

d_call: -
j_call: TRBJ2-2
v_call: TRBV30
clone_size: many
cdr3_aa: CAWSVRGGELFF
cdr3_nt: TGTGCCTGGAGTGTACGTGGCGGGGAGCTGTTTTTT

d_call: -
j_call: TRBJ1-6
v_call: TRBV2
clone_size: -
cdr3_aa: CASSPYRDSPLHF
cdr3_nt: TGTGCCAGCAGTCCTTACAGGGATTCACCCCTCCACTTT

d_call: TRBD2
j_call: TRBJ2-7
v_call: TRBV7-2
clone_size: few
cdr3_aa: CASNPAGAGERYF
cdr3_nt: TGTGCCAGCAACCCAGCGGGGGCCGGGGAGAGGTACTTC

d_call: -
j_call: TRBJ2-2
v_call: TRBV28
clone_size: -
cdr3_aa: CASSPEEKFTGELFF
cdr3_nt: TGTGCCAGCAGCCCCGAGGAGAAGTTCACCGGGGAGCTGTTTTTT